A selection of T cell receptor beta chains follows, all from one sample in a study of cytomegalovirus exposure and HLA in healthy donors. Measured with immunoSEQ multiplex PCR; TCRdb has only the in-frame clones, and not every one. The sample shows 80,000 to 100,000 clones, under 85% of them seen only once. Specimen: PBMCs. Source of these receptors: a female donor in good health and CMV-seropositive. Both conserved end residues are part of each CDR3.

CASSQVRETEAFF TRBV4-1 13
CASSPDTEAFF TRBV9 11
CASSGGTGYETQYF TRBV9 14
CASSKDTQGYDYTF TRBV2 14
CASSMAGQGIRGYTF TRBV19 15
CASSDRDYNEQFF TRBV2 13
CSVEGGEVQFF TRBV29-1 11
CASSGLGGPSGTEAFF TRBV27 16
CASSLVSGTGGTQYF TRBV5-1 15
CASSLASTVYTF TRBV7-9 12
CASRERTEAFF TRBV6-5 11
CASSLTLAGGLYNEQFF TRBV5-1 17
CASSLGVRGETQYF TRBV5-1 14
CASSGTHTGELFF TRBV9 13
CASSQRTGNTEAFF TRBV19 14
CSVLQGRGTEAFF TRBV29-1 13
CASSQRRDEQYF TRBV7-8 12
CASRPTLGSLTNEKLFF TRBV7-6 17
CASSLHPPGRDYNEQFF TRBV7-8 17
CSIVSGPRVEAFF TRBV29-1 13
CASSFGQGYEQYF TRBV13 13
CASLRVFGNTIYF TRBV6-4 13
CASSVAGEEGNTIYF TRBV9 15
CASSISQAYEQYF TRBV19 13
CASSPPETGSATGELFF TRBV14 17
CASSQGSRNTGELFF TRBV6-6 15
CASSYPGGLTEAFF TRBV6-5 14
CASSLVGGYYGYTF TRBV7-9 14
CASSVELEVPDTQYF TRBV9 15
CASSPRTGPTYEQYF TRBV4-2 15
CSVLRRDRGNEQYF TRBV29-1 14
CASSLFTRKAGGPTDTQYF TRBV5-6 19
CASSEFGLAGISTDTQYF TRBV25-1 18
CASSARQGGETQYF TRBV5-1 14
CASRRHSLPQHF TRBV28 12
CASSEVVGNTEAFF TRBV6-1 14
CASSVPGRSAFF TRBV5-4 12
CASSRWTGLETQYF TRBV5-6 14
CASSSRDSSYNEQFF TRBV27 15
CASSFRGGDNEQFF TRBV7-6 14
CASKDPYRVIGYTF TRBV5-1 14
CAGSMKRGPGANVLTF TRBV7-6 16
CATSRDVRGGTEAFF TRBV15 15
CASSLTGRAYTQETQYF TRBV16 17
CASSLPGEETQYF TRBV9 13
CASSSSPGTGDVLTF TRBV5-5 15
CASSPKTSGVAIGNEQFF TRBV19 18
CASNERGANTGELFF TRBV6-5 15
CASSYQGGAVTDTQYF TRBV4-1 16
CASSLQQPTEAFF TRBV28 13
CSVDRDGYTF TRBV29-1 10
CASSRGGGTDTQYF TRBV7-2 14
CASSLNTGGSTNIGEQYF TRBV5-1 18
CASSLNYGYTF TRBV6-1 11
CSASGEDTQYF TRBV20-1 11
CASSVAGNTGELFF TRBV6-4 14
CASSGRGGAGNIQYF TRBV27 15
CASSLSGSSYEQYF TRBV7-2 14
CASSLEGGGTYEQYF TRBV13 15
CASRLGQSVNQPQHF TRBV27 15